The 18 T cell receptor beta chains given below trace back to one sample, sequenced in a study of T cell repertoires in cytomegalovirus infection. TCRdb reprocessed the reads with MiXCR, giving one entry per CDR3 protein. The table has about 920,000 distinct CDR3 sequences, approximately 33% seen once. No antigen has been identified for these receptors. This material consisted of cultured CD8+ T cells from PBMCs, taken from culture after CMV antigen stimulation. These TCRs come from a human donor in good health (CMV status not recorded). Some clones in this sample may be carry-over from other donors' samples.

In its sample, this clonotype was seen a few times. The V and J genes are TRBV27 and TRBJ2-7, with 9 bases fitting TRBD2. The trim removed 4 bases at V and 3 bases at J, leaving 7 bases unmatched. The CDR3 is 15 residues long. Germline V gene lookup returns CDR1 MNHEY and CDR2 SMNVEV (reference sequence). The CDR3: CASSYSGLASYEQYV. In DNA form, the CDR3 reads TGTGCCAGCAGTTACTCGGGACTAGCAAGCTACGAGCAGTACGTC.

This clonotype was recorded at least ten times. The chain recombines TRBV7-2 with TRBJ2-5, with 10 bases that match TRBD2. Germline V CDR1 and CDR2: SGHTA, FQGNSA. The CDR3 sequence is 16 residues long. Trimming took 1 base from V and 3 from J; bases not matched to a gene: 5. The DNA of the CDR3 is TGTGCCAGCAGCTTAGGGGGGGGGACTAGCGAAGAGACCCAGTACTTC. It is translated as CASSLGGGTSEETQYF.

Only a few counts were recorded for this clonotype. The rearrangement uses TRBV6-1 and TRBJ2-7, with TRBD1 matching 9 bases. Germline values: CDR1 MNHNS, CDR2 SASEGT. The CDR3 spans 18 residues. The J segment lost 9 bases and the V segment lost 1 base, leaving 19 bases of the junction unmatched. The CDR3 sequence: CASSEVSGTGSSRGRQYV. The CDR3 bases are TGTGCCAGCAGTGAAGTTTCCGGGACAGGGAGTTCGAGGGGCAGGCAGTACGTC.

The genes are TRBV7-6 and TRBJ2-5; 10 bases fit TRBD1. This CDR3 comprises 14 residues. V lost 5 bases, J lost 4 bases, and 4 bases stayed unmatched. Germline CDR1 is SGHVS and CDR2 is FNYEAQ. The CDR3 DNA sequence: TGTGCCAGCAGCCCCAGGGACAGGGGAGAGACCCAGTACTTC. Protein product: CASSPRDRGETQYF.

This chain uses TRBV20-1 with TRBJ1-1; D gene ambiguous. V lost 6 bases and J lost 8, with 16 bases in between. Germline V CDR1 and CDR2: DFQATT, SNEGSKA (reference sequence). The CDR3 spans 12 residues. The CDR3 reads CSANPEGLEAFF. DNA for the CDR3: TGCAGTGCCAACCCGGAGGGCCTCGAAGCTTTCTTT.

The J gene is TRBJ2-3, the V gene TRBV5-1, with no clear D. V lost 0 bases and J lost 5, with 10 bases in between. The CDR3 is 14 residues long. CDR1 is SGHRS and CDR2 is YFSETQ in the germline V gene. CDR3 amino acids: CASSLDLTKDTQYF. The CDR3, as DNA: TGCGCCAGCAGCTTGGACCTTACCAAAGATACGCAGTATTTT. Full variable domain (remainder filled in from reference TRBV5-1 and TRBJ2-3): KAGVTQTPRYLIKTRGQQVTLSCSPISGHRSVSWYQQTPGQGLQFLFEYFSETQRNKGNFPGRFSGRQFSNSRSEMNVSTLELGDSALYLCASSLDLTKDTQYFGPGTRLTVL.

The chain recombines TRBV15 with TRBJ2-2, with D tentatively TRBD1 or TRBD2 (5 bases each). CDR1 LNHNV and CDR2 YYDKDF come from the germline V gene (reference sequence). CDR3 length: 14 amino acids. V lost 9 bases to trimming and J lost 4 bases, with 15 bases between them. The CDR3 loop is CATTDAGSTGELFF. The CDR3 bases are TGTGCCACGACGGATGCAGGGAGCACCGGGGAGCTGTTTTTT.

In the case of this clonotype: A much larger clone is a single base away; this may be a read error. This chain joins TRBV7-4 and TRBJ2-5; TRBD2 agrees at 8 bases. The J segment lost 8 bases and the V segment lost 5 bases, leaving 16 bases of the junction unmatched. The CDR3 is 16 amino acids. The germline V gene encodes CDR1 SGHVT and CDR2 SQSDAQ. The CDR3 protein is CASSLEPGLGMYTQYF. CDR3 nucleotides: TGTGCCAGCAGCCTCGAGCCGGGACTAGGCATGTATACCCAGTACTTC.

This clonotype was recorded a few times. The chain couples TRBV6-5 to TRBJ2-5, with D maybe TRBD2 (7 bases). The length of the CDR3 is 15 residues. Germline V CDR1 and CDR2: MNHEY, SVGAGI. For the CDR3, the DNA is TGTGCGAGCGGTGGCGGGGGCACTTGGCAAGAGACCCAGTACTTC. Protein sequence: CASGGGGTWQETQYF.

This clonotype was found a few times. V is TRBV6-2 or TRBV6-3 and J is TRBJ1-1; 9 bases match TRBD1. V was pared by 7 bases and J by 4 bases, with 13 bases of the junction left unmatched. Germline-derived CDR1 and CDR2 are MNHEY and SVGEGT. The CDR3 runs 16 residues. CDR3 region: CASTSWDRVRITEAFF. The CDR3 DNA reads TGTGCCAGCACCTCCTGGGACAGGGTTAGGATCACTGAAGCTTTCTTT.

Comments on this clonotype: Relative to the germline gene, one junction end is altered; a read error may explain this. V and J are TRBV7-6 and TRBJ2-5; 7 nucleotides align to TRBD1. This CDR3 is built from 16 residues. Germline V gene sequence: CDR1 SGHVS, CDR2 FNYEAQ. As DNA, the CDR3 is TGTGCTAGCAGCGCATTCACAGGGGAGTTGGGAGAGACCCAGTACTTC. The encoded protein is CASSAFTGELGETQYF.

V gene TRBV11-2 combines with J gene TRBJ2-1, with a tentative D call TRBD1 (7 bases). Germline CDR1 and CDR2: SGHAT and FQNNGV. Trimming stripped 10 bases from V and 2 bases from J, with 21 bases between. The CDR3 consists of 16 residues. The CDR3 DNA sequence: TGTGCCATCCCCTCCCCACAGGGGAGGACCTACAATGAGCAGTTCTTC. This encodes CAIPSPQGRTYNEQFF.

The chain has TRBV29-1 and TRBJ1-4; tentatively, D is TRBD1 (6 bases). Trimming shortened V by 5 bases and J by 2 bases, and 9 bases separated the two germline ends. The CDR3 spans 13 residues. Looked up from germline, CDR1 is SQVTM and CDR2 is ANQGSEA. The CDR3 DNA reads TGCAGCGTTCGGCAGGGGACTAATGAAAAACTGTTTTTT. Translation: CSVRQGTNEKLFF.

The chain couples TRBV19 to TRBJ2-1, with D possibly being TRBD1 (5 bases). V was clipped by 6 bases and J by 8 bases, with 14 bases between them. Per the germline V gene, CDR1 is LNHDA and CDR2 is SQIVND (reference sequence). This CDR3 region has 13 residues. In DNA form, the CDR3 reads TGTGCCAGTAGCCTAAGACAGAGCGATGAGCAGTTCTTC. Translated, it gives CASSLRQSDEQFF.

The J gene is TRBJ1-4, the V gene TRBV5-4; TRBD1 matches at 9 bases. This CDR3 is 13 amino acids long. Trimming cost V 9 bases and J 6 bases; bases outside gene matches: 6. Germline V gene sequence: CDR1 SGHNT, CDR2 YYREEE (reference sequence). DNA of the CDR3: TGTGCCACCTCGGGACAGGGACATGAAAAACTGTTTTTT. This translates into CATSGQGHEKLFF.

The chain recombines TRBV14 with TRBJ2-1; no firm D call. Germline CDR1 reads SGHDN; CDR2 reads FVKESK. V was trimmed by 4 bases and J by 9 bases, leaving 13 bases between them. This CDR3 is built from 13 residues. The CDR3 DNA reads TGTGCCAGCAGCCCTCCTTCAATGGGTGAGCAGTTCTTC. Amino acids: CASSPPSMGEQFF.

The chain uses TRBV6-2 or TRBV6-3 and TRBJ2-1, with 7 nucleotides matching TRBD2. This CDR3 is built from 15 residues. Germline CDR1 and CDR2: MNHEY and SVGEGT. With 6 bases clipped from V and 3 bases from J, the junction kept 8 bases outside the gene matches. CDR3 coding DNA: TGTGCCAGCAGACCGCTAGCGGATCTCTACAATGAGCAGTTCTTC. Encoded protein: CASRPLADLYNEQFF.

This clonotype was detected a few times. The chain couples TRBV7-9 to TRBJ1-2; D possibly corresponds to TRBD1 (5 bases). Trimming pared 5 bases from V and 2 bases from J, leaving 12 bases between. Germline V gene lookup returns CDR1 SEHNR and CDR2 FQNEAQ (reference sequence). The CDR3 runs 14 residues. Here the CDR3 reads CASSTIDSNYGYTF. As DNA, the CDR3 is TGTGCCAGCAGCACCATCGACAGCAACTATGGCTACACCTTC.